The rows below give T cell receptor beta chains drawn from one sample of a study of OX40 agonist ivuxolimab in advanced cancers. Sequenced by immunoSEQ multiplex PCR; TCRdb stores in-frame clones only, minus some. The sample lists about 110,000 clones, under 95% seen once, with about 0.67% in the top ten. The source was CD4+ or CD8+ T cells sorted from blood, collected in a trial of the OX40 agonist ivuxolimab. The receptors here all came from an adult with an advanced solid tumor such as melanoma, head and neck, liver or kidney cancer. CDR3s include the opening cysteine and the closing phenylalanine or tryptophan.

V gene,CDR3 length,J gene,CDR3 protein
TRBV7-9,12,TRBJ2-7,CASSLDLGEQYF
TRBV19,17,TRBJ1-1,CASSILSGQDLNTEAFF
TRBV7-9,12,TRBJ1-6,CASSSGTTPLHF
TRBV9,15,TRBJ2-3,CASSVRGERVDTQYF
TRBV19,12,TRBJ2-7,CASSVEQGEQYF
TRBV19,17,TRBJ1-5,CASSIIPTRYSNQPQHF
TRBV7-2,13,TRBJ2-7,CASSARQGYEQYF
TRBV30,14,TRBJ1-6,CAWGVGNEGSPLHF
TRBV6-1,13,TRBJ1-1,CASGTGRVTEAFF
TRBV6-6,12,TRBJ1-5,CASRDINQPQHF
TRBV15,16,TRBJ2-2,CATSSLAGVRTGELFF
TRBV7-7,13,TRBJ2-1,CASSILGGDEQFF
TRBV25-1,15,TRBJ2-3,CASSDAGDATDTQYF
TRBV30,13,TRBJ2-5,CAWSGGAGETQYF
TRBV2,16,TRBJ2-5,CASSEAPQGYSETQYF
TRBV10-3,15,TRBJ2-1,CAISDRRERVDEQFF
TRBV2,10,TRBJ2-1,CASSGYEQFF
TRBV6-1,12,TRBJ1-2,CASGGQERGYTF
TRBV6-1,12,TRBJ1-2,CAIRQMNYGYTF
TRBV5-6,12,TRBJ1-6,CASSLGPDTLHF
TRBV5-4,15,TRBJ2-5,CASSLGQGASETQYF